The 9 T cell receptor beta chains below were found in one sample sequenced in a study of T cell responses to AZD1222 COVID-19 vaccine. Sequencing was performed with immunoSEQ multiplex PCR; in TCRdb, only in-frame clones are kept and a portion is missing. Of 120,000 to 150,000 clones listed, about 92% are singletons. The starting material was peripheral blood, obtained 28 days after the second AZD1222 dose. The receptors shown here come from an adult who received the AZD1222 COVID-19 vaccine.

This chain joins TRBV5-4 and TRBJ1-5; D remains unclear. Germline assignment: CDR1 SGHNT and CDR2 YYREEE (reference sequence). Trimming left V 3 bases short and J 9 bases short, with 16 bases between. The CDR3 covers 14 residues. CDR3 loop: CASSSQESGGPQHF. CDR3 DNA sequence: TGTGCCAGCAGCTCTCAGGAGTCGGGAGGGCCCCAGCATTTT. The full variable domain, its missing parts supplied by reference TRBV5-4 and TRBJ1-5, is ETGVTQSPTHLIKTRGQQVTLRCSSQSGHNTVSWYQQALGQGPQFIFQYYREEENGRGNFPPRFSGLQFPNYSSELNVNALELDDSALYLCASSSQESGGPQHFGDGTRLSIL.

This clone was found once. The J gene is TRBJ1-1, the V gene TRBV28; 7 bases are shared with TRBD1. CDR1 is MDHEN, CDR2 SYDVKM, per germline. Trimming took 7 bases from V and 5 from J; bases not matched to a gene: 10. The CDR3 is 14 amino acids. Written as DNA, the CDR3 is TGTGCCAGCACCCGACAGGGAGTTAAGACTGAAGCTTTCTTT. Protein sequence: CASTRQGVKTEAFF.

The chain links TRBV19 to TRBJ2-2, with TRBD2 matching over 13 bases. This CDR3 contains 18 residues. CDR1 and CDR2 from the germline V gene are LNHDA and SQIVND (reference sequence). V was clipped by 4 bases and J by 3 bases; unmatched bases: 8. The CDR3 protein is CASSRLAGGPGDTGELFF. The CDR3 DNA reads as TGTGCCAGTAGTAGACTAGCGGGAGGCCCCGGTGACACCGGGGAGCTGTTTTTT.

The chain uses TRBV4-1 and TRBJ1-2; unclear D gene. The length of the CDR3 is 13 residues. Germline V CDR1 and CDR2: MGHRA, YSYEKL. V was trimmed by 0 bases and J by 8 bases, leaving 10 bases between them. DNA for the CDR3: TGCGCCAGCAGCCAAGATCCGGGTTGGGGCTACACCTTC. Its translation is CASSQDPGWGYTF.

The CDR3 sequence: CASSQATGTRRKFTGELFF. CDR3 nucleotide sequence: TGCGCCAGCAGCCAAGCCACCGGGACTAGAAGAAAGTTTACCGGGGAGCTGTTTTTT. This chain links TRBV4-1 with TRBJ2-2; TRBD2 aligns across 8 bases. V gave up 1 base and J gave up 5 bases; unmatched junction bases: 15. The CDR3 is 19 amino acids. Germline V gives CDR1 MGHRA, CDR2 YSYEKL.

The chain combines TRBV7-2 with TRBJ2-4, with D perhaps matching TRBD1 (5 bases). Trimming removed 1 base at V and 4 bases at J, with 11 bases between. There are 15 residues in the CDR3. Looked up from germline, CDR1 is SGHTA and CDR2 is FQGNSA. The CDR3 coding sequence is TGTGCCAGCAGCTTAGGACAGCTAGTAAAAAACATTCAGTACTTC. Translated, it gives CASSLGQLVKNIQYF.

The V gene is TRBV7-8, the J gene TRBJ1-1; D is undetermined. Germline CDR1 and CDR2: SGHVS and FQNEAQ. V was cut by 4 bases and J by 4 bases, with 10 bases left in between. This CDR3 contains 13 residues. The chain's CDR3 is CASSSDVFTEAFF. CDR3 DNA: TGTGCCAGCAGCTCGGACGTCTTCACTGAAGCTTTCTTT.

The DNA for the CDR3 is TGTGCCAGCAGTTTTAGTGATAGCAATCAGCCCCAGCATTTT. It is translated as CASSFSDSNQPQHF. This chain joins TRBV28 and TRBJ1-5; D is uncertain. Germline lookup yields CDR1 MDHEN and CDR2 SYDVKM. The CDR3 consists of 14 residues. V was trimmed by 3 bases and J by 0 bases, leaving 6 bases between them.

The sample holds one count of this clone. This chain joins TRBV2 and TRBJ1-2; 7 bases line up with TRBD1. The CDR3 is made up of 15 amino acids. Germline V gives CDR1 SNHLY, CDR2 FYNNEI. V was pared by 5 bases and J by 0 bases, with 6 bases of the junction left unmatched. CDR3 protein: CASSPGTAPNYGYTF. CDR3 sequence (DNA): TGTGCCAGCAGTCCCGGGACAGCTCCTAACTATGGCTACACCTTC.